Following are 27 T cell receptor beta chains from one sample sequenced in a study of blood T cell repertoires in COVID-19. Libraries were prepared by immunoSEQ multiplex PCR; TCRdb keeps only in-frame clonotypes and omits some of them. The data contain 65,000 to 95,000 clones, around 79% of them singletons. Sequencing was performed on peripheral blood. These receptors were obtained from a man aged 45-65 years with active or convalescent COVID-19.

The V gene is TRBV5-8, the J gene TRBJ2-4; unclear D gene. Trimming pared 1 base from V and 4 bases from J, leaving 9 bases between. The CDR3 extends over 14 amino acids. The V gene's germline CDR1 is SGHTS and CDR2 YDEGEE. CDR3 protein: CASSLSGSKNIQYF. Here the CDR3 DNA reads TGTGCCAGCAGCTTGTCTGGCAGTAAAAACATTCAGTACTTC.

The V gene is TRBV7-2, the J gene TRBJ2-3, with D unresolved. Germline V lookup: CDR1 SGHTA, CDR2 FQGNSA. The V and J ends lost 5 bases and 2 bases respectively, with 14 bases between them. The CDR3 loop spans 15 amino acids. Here the CDR3 reads CASSLLGRDTDTQYF. CDR3 bases: TGTGCCAGCAGCCTCCTGGGCCGAGACACAGATACGCAGTATTTT.

The chain uses TRBV7-3 and TRBJ2-3; D unresolved. CDR3 length: 13 residues. Germline CDR1 is SGHTA and CDR2 is FQGTGA. The V and J ends lost 1 base and 6 bases respectively, with 8 bases between them. The CDR3 loop reads CASSLILSDTQYF. DNA for the CDR3: TGTGCCAGCAGCTTAATCTTGTCCGATACGCAGTATTTT. Looking up the rest from reference TRBV7-3 and TRBJ2-3 gives the full variable domain: GAGVSQTPSNKVTEKGKYVELRCDPISGHTALYWYRQSLGQGPEFLIYFQGTGAADDSGLPNDRFFAVRPEGSVSTLKIQRTERGDSAVYLCASSLILSDTQYFGPGTRLTVL.

The CDR3 loop is CASSPVGGTGELFF. For the CDR3, the DNA is TGTGCCAGCAGCCCCGTGGGGGGCACCGGGGAGCTGTTTTTT. This chain joins TRBV6-4 and TRBJ2-2, with a weak D call TRBD2 (6 bases). Trimming pared 6 bases from V and 4 bases from J, leaving 12 bases between. Germline lookup yields CDR1 MRHNA and CDR2 SNTAGT. The CDR3 has 14 residues.

V and J are TRBV5-4 and TRBJ1-6, with a weak D call TRBD1 (5 bases). Germline V CDR1 and CDR2: SGHNT, YYREEE (reference sequence). The CDR3 contains 14 residues. V was cut by 0 bases and J by 11 bases, with 12 bases left in between. Here the CDR3 reads CASSLDRGSTPLHF. Written as DNA, the CDR3 is TGTGCCAGCAGCTTGGATAGGGGTTCGACACCCCTCCACTTT. Combining the CDR3 with reference TRBV5-4 and TRBJ1-6 gives the whole variable domain ETGVTQSPTHLIKTRGQQVTLRCSSQSGHNTVSWYQQALGQGPQFIFQYYREEENGRGNFPPRFSGLQFPNYSSELNVNALELDDSALYLCASSLDRGSTPLHFGNGTRLTVT.

The rearrangement uses TRBV7-3 and TRBJ2-3; no definite D call. The CDR3 is made up of 13 amino acids. Germline V gene sequence: CDR1 SGHTA, CDR2 FQGTGA. The V end was cut by 0 bases, the J end by 5 bases, with 6 bases between. CDR3 nucleotides: TGTGCCAGCAGCTTAACCCGACAAGATACGCAGTATTTT. Protein product: CASSLTRQDTQYF.

V usage is TRBV10-3 and J usage is TRBJ1-2; D ambiguous. The germline CDR1 and CDR2 sequences are ENHRY and SYGVKD. Trimming removed 5 bases from V and 4 bases from J, with 8 bases in between. This CDR3 contains 12 residues. The DNA of the CDR3 is TGTGCCATCAGTCGGGGTGGCTATGGCTACACCTTC. Protein: CAISRGGYGYTF.

The V call is TRBV19, the J call TRBJ1-6; D remains unclear. Between the trimmed V and J ends, which lost 6 bases and 7 bases, there was a span of 10 bases. The CDR3 covers 13 residues. Looked up from germline, CDR1 is LNHDA and CDR2 is SQIVND (reference sequence). The CDR3 loop is CASSRRGNSPLHF. For the CDR3, the DNA is TGTGCCAGTAGCCGGCGCGGGAATTCACCCCTCCACTTT.

This chain connects TRBV4-1 to TRBJ2-7, with 12 bases aligning to TRBD2. This CDR3 is 16 amino acids long. CDR1 and CDR2 (germline): MGHRA, YSYEKL. Trimming cost V 1 base and J 2 bases; bases outside gene matches: 3. DNA of the CDR3: TGCGCCAGCAGCCAAGCACGACTAGCGGGGGCCTACGAGCAGTACTTC. Amino acids: CASSQARLAGAYEQYF.

This clone was picked up one time. The J gene is TRBJ2-1, the V gene TRBV19; the match to TRBD2 covers 12 bases. CDR1 is LNHDA, CDR2 SQIVND, per germline (reference sequence). The CDR3 contains 14 residues. The junction had 6 bases not matched to a gene; V was cut back by 5 bases and J by 10 bases. CDR3 sequence reads: CASSVLAGGPEQFF. CDR3 coding DNA: TGTGCCAGTAGTGTCCTAGCGGGGGGGCCCGAGCAGTTCTTC.

This chain links TRBV18 with TRBJ1-2, with D hard to call. CDR3 length: 12 amino acids. The germline gives CDR1 KGHSH, CDR2 LQKENI. V lost 2 bases, J lost 5 bases, and 6 bases lay in between. The CDR3 here is CASSPGHYGYTF. CDR3 DNA sequence: TGTGCCAGCTCACCAGGGCATTATGGCTACACCTTC.

J is TRBJ1-6 and V is TRBV7-9; D is ambiguous. Germline values: CDR1 SEHNR, CDR2 FQNEAQ (reference sequence). This CDR3 comprises 16 residues. The V end lost 1 base, the J end lost 0 bases, and 7 bases lay between the germline ends. The CDR3 DNA sequence: TGTGCCAGCAGCTTAGACATCAGCTCCTATAATTCACCCCTCCACTTT. Its translation is CASSLDISSYNSPLHF. Supplemented by reference TRBV7-9 and TRBJ1-6, the full variable domain reads DTGVSQNPRHKITKRGQNVTFRCDPISEHNRLYWYRQTLGQGPEFLTYFQNEAQLEKSRLLSDRFSAERPKGSFSTLEIQRTEQGDSAMYLCASSLDISSYNSPLHFGNGTRLTVT.

The chain links TRBV7-3 to TRBJ2-2; 9 bases line up with TRBD1. After removal of 2 bases from V and 5 bases from J, the junction contained 0 bases not matched to a gene. From germline, CDR1 is SGHTA and CDR2 FQGTGA. The CDR3 totals 14 residues. The CDR3 loop is CASSLDRGTGELFF. The CDR3 nucleotides read TGTGCCAGCAGCTTAGACAGGGGGACCGGGGAGCTGTTTTTT.

The rearrangement joins TRBV5-1 to TRBJ2-1; 13 bases are shared with TRBD2. Germline CDR1 and CDR2: SGHRS and YFSETQ. Germline trimming cut 0 bases from V and 7 bases from J; bases unmatched to any gene: 7. This CDR3 region has 17 residues. The CDR3 protein is CASSLAGLAGAGNEQFF. The CDR3 DNA is TGCGCCAGCAGCTTGGCCGGACTAGCGGGGGCGGGTAATGAGCAGTTCTTC. Supplemented by reference TRBV5-1 and TRBJ2-1, the full variable domain reads KAGVTQTPRYLIKTRGQQVTLSCSPISGHRSVSWYQQTPGQGLQFLFEYFSETQRNKGNFPGRFSGRQFSNSRSEMNVSTLELGDSALYLCASSLAGLAGAGNEQFFGPGTRLTVL.

In this sample, this clone turned up many times. This chain links TRBV25-1 with TRBJ2-7; D remains ambiguous. The CDR3 consists of 13 residues. Germline CDR1 MGHDK, CDR2 SYGVNS. V was shortened by 5 bases and J by 2 bases, with 10 bases between the two germline ends. CDR3 residues: CASSPGQAYEQYF. The CDR3 DNA reads as TGTGCCAGCAGTCCAGGCCAAGCCTACGAGCAGTACTTC.

This chain connects TRBV3-1 (or the pseudogene TRBV3-2) to TRBJ1-2; 8 positions match TRBD1. V shed 0 bases and J 7 bases; nucleotides not matched to a gene: 7. From germline, CDR1 is LGHDT and CDR2 YNNKEL (reference sequence). CDR3 size: 15 residues. As DNA, the CDR3 is TGTGCCAGCAGCCAAGATCGTGAGACAGGGGTTGGCTACACCTTC. Amino acids: CASSQDRETGVGYTF.

The V gene is TRBV5-6, the J gene TRBJ2-1; 13 positions agree with TRBD2. The J segment lost 0 bases and the V segment lost 5 bases, leaving 8 bases of the junction unmatched. This CDR3 is built from 18 residues. Germline V gives CDR1 SGHDT, CDR2 YYEEEE. CDR3 in DNA: TGTGCCAGCAGACTAGCGGGGGGGATCCTGAGCTCCTACAATGAGCAGTTCTTC. Its translation: CASRLAGGILSSYNEQFF.

The V call is TRBV7-2, the J call TRBJ2-3; 13 bases line up with TRBD2. CDR1 is SGHTA, CDR2 FQGNSA, per germline. Trimming at V came to 5 bases and at J to 5 bases, leaving 10 bases not matched to a gene. The CDR3 has 17 residues. The CDR3 here is CASSQGLAGPEGDTQYF. The CDR3 region has the DNA TGTGCCAGCAGCCAGGGACTAGCGGGGCCTGAAGGAGATACGCAGTATTTT. The full variable domain, in which reference TRBV7-2 and TRBJ2-3 provide the parts outside the CDR3, is GAGVSQSPSNKVTEKGKDVELRCDPISGHTALYWYRQSLGQGLEFLIYFQGNSAPDKSGLPSDRFSAERTGGSVSTLTIQRTQQEDSAVYLCASSQGLAGPEGDTQYFGPGTRLTVL.

The chain has TRBV19 and TRBJ2-7, with D possibly TRBD1 on 5 matching bases. Germline CDR1 reads LNHDA; CDR2 reads SQIVND (reference sequence). The CDR3 consists of 15 residues. The V gene lost 0 bases and the J gene lost 2 bases, with 11 bases spanning the gap. CDR3 nucleotide sequence: TGTGCCAGTAGTATAGAACAAGGGGTTCCCTACGAGCAGTACTTC. Its translation: CASSIEQGVPYEQYF.

The sample holds a few counts of this clone. This sequence joins TRBV9 and TRBJ1-6; a weak D match, TRBD1 (6 bases). The V end lost 5 bases, the J end lost 7 bases, and 10 bases lay between the germline ends. CDR1 and CDR2 (germline): SGDLS, YYNGEE. This CDR3 comprises 13 residues. The CDR3 DNA sequence: TGTGCCAGCAGGGGGCAGGGGAATTCACCCCTCCACTTT. It encodes CASRGQGNSPLHF. Combining the CDR3 with reference TRBV9 and TRBJ1-6 gives the whole variable domain DSGVTQTPKHLITATGQRVTLRCSPRSGDLSVYWYQQSLDQGLQFLIQYYNGEERAKGNILERFSAQQFPDLHSELNLSSLELGDSALYFCASRGQGNSPLHFGNGTRLTVT.

The chain links TRBV2 to TRBJ2-3; perhaps TRBD2 as D (6 bases). Germline-derived CDR1 and CDR2 are SNHLY and FYNNEI. V was cut by 6 bases and J by 6 bases, with 22 bases left in between. The CDR3 totals 16 residues. The CDR3, as DNA: TGTGCCAGCAGCGACCCGGCGGGACTCCCCCCGGATACGCAGTATTTT. Translating gives CASSDPAGLPPDTQYF.

This clone was seen just once. The J gene is TRBJ1-2, the V gene TRBV5-1; TRBD1 aligns across 8 bases. Germline CDR1 and CDR2: SGHRS and YFSETQ. With 4 bases clipped from V and 2 bases from J, the junction kept 7 bases outside the gene matches. The CDR3 contains 15 residues. CDR3 in DNA: TGCGCCAGCAGCATGGGACAGGCCTTAAACTATGGCTACACCTTC. Translating gives CASSMGQALNYGYTF.

The chain couples TRBV5-4 to TRBJ2-1; D might be TRBD1 (6 bases). Germline assignment: CDR1 SGHNT and CDR2 YYREEE (reference sequence). V lost 6 bases, J lost 4 bases, and 17 bases lay in between. This CDR3 has 15 amino acids. In nucleotides, the CDR3 is TGTGCCAGCACCTTTCAGGGGCTACCTTACAATGAGCAGTTCTTC. Translation gives CASTFQGLPYNEQFF.

The genes are TRBV29-1 and TRBJ1-2, with D maybe TRBD1 (6 bases). Trimming cost V 6 bases and J 5 bases, with 13 bases left between them. Germline V gene data show CDR1 as SQVTM and CDR2 as ANQGSEA. The CDR3 extends over 12 amino acids. DNA for the CDR3: TGCAGCGTGTACAGGGATCCATATGGCTACACCTTC. Amino acids: CSVYRDPYGYTF.

This clone turned up a few times. The V call is TRBV6-6, the J call TRBJ1-1, with 8 bases matching TRBD1. Germline V CDR1 and CDR2: MNHNY, SVGAGI (reference sequence). This CDR3 contains 14 residues. V gave up 6 bases and J gave up 4 bases; unmatched junction bases: 7. CDR3 nucleotide sequence: TGTGCCAGCAGCTTCGGACAGGGAGGCACTGAAGCTTTCTTT. Amino acid sequence: CASSFGQGGTEAFF.

The chain carries TRBV29-1 and TRBJ2-2; 9 bases are shared with TRBD2. The germline V gene encodes CDR1 SQVTM and CDR2 ANQGSEA. This CDR3 contains 15 residues. The V segment lost 7 bases and the J segment 4 bases; nucleotides outside the gene matches: 10. In DNA, the CDR3 is TGCAGCGGAAGAGCGGGGGGCGCTGTCACCGGGGAGCTGTTTTTT. Translation: CSGRAGGAVTGELFF.

This clone was counted between two and nine times. This chain uses TRBV6-5 with TRBJ2-5; 11 bases are shared with TRBD2. V lost 5 bases, J lost 5 bases, and 7 bases stayed unmatched. Germline CDR1 MNHEY, CDR2 SVGAGI. The length of the CDR3 is 15 residues. The DNA for the CDR3 is TGTGCCAGCAGTACCGGGACTAGCGGTAGGGAGACCCAGTACTTC. Translated: CASSTGTSGRETQYF.